Listed below are T cell receptor beta chains from one sample, sequenced in a study of cytomegalovirus exposure and HLA in healthy donors. Repertoires were generated with immunoSEQ multiplex PCR, while TCRdb's copy carries only in-frame clones and drops some. This sample's clone table lists about 150,000 clones. Material: PBMCs. Source of these receptors: a man aged 25-45 years in good health and CMV-seronegative. The CDR3 runs from the conserved cysteine through the conserved F or W. Fields, in order: J gene, D gene, V gene, CDR3 protein, CDR3 DNA. D genes are given only for firm matches.

>TRBJ1-4|-|TRBV28
CASSLYPGEKLFF
TGTGCCAGCAGTTTATACCCTGGCGAAAAACTGTTTTTT
>TRBJ2-7|TRBD1|TRBV30
CACKPGQASYEQYF
TGTGCCTGTAAACCGGGACAGGCGTCCTACGAGCAGTACTTC
>TRBJ1-1|-|TRBV9
CASSVAIIGGNREAFF
TGTGCCAGCAGCGTAGCTATAATTGGGGGCAACCGTGAAGCTTTCTTT
>TRBJ2-6|-|TRBV30
CAWSPYSGANVLTF
TGTGCCTGGAGTCCCTACTCTGGGGCCAACGTCCTGACTTTC
>TRBJ2-2|-|TRBV11-3
CASSSSGQNTGELFF
TGTGCCAGCAGTTCGTCGGGACAGAACACCGGGGAGCTGTTTTTT
>TRBJ2-1|TRBD2|TRBV5-1
CASSLPGLDSSNEQFF
TGCGCCAGCAGCTTGCCCGGACTAGATTCCTCGAATGAGCAGTTCTTC
>TRBJ1-1|-|TRBV7-9
CASSLAGANTEAFF
TGTGCCAGCAGCTTAGCTGGGGCGAACACTGAAGCTTTCTTT
>TRBJ2-3|-|TRBV5-1
CASSLRSTDTQYF
TGCGCCAGCAGCTTGCGGAGCACAGATACGCAGTATTTT
>TRBJ1-2|TRBD1|TRBV5-3
CARSLERQGPNYGYTF
TGTGCCAGAAGCTTGGAAAGACAGGGGCCTAACTATGGCTACACCTTC
>TRBJ2-5|TRBD1|TRBV28
CASSAGTGIETQYF
TGTGCCAGCAGTGCCGGGACAGGGATAGAGACCCAGTACTTC
>TRBJ1-3|-|TRBV4-1
CASSQVQGSVVGNTIYF
TGCGCCAGCAGCCAAGTACAGGGAAGCGTCGTAGGAAACACCATATATTTT
>TRBJ1-1|-|TRBV6-5
CASSYLPGSTLTEAFF
TGTGCCAGCAGTTACCTCCCCGGTAGTACTCTCACTGAAGCTTTCTTT
>TRBJ2-7|-|TRBV14
CASSQDAGEQYF
TGTGCCAGCAGCCAAGATGCGGGCGAGCAGTACTTC
>TRBJ1-1|-|TRBV18
CASSPTLGTNTEAFF
TGTGCCAGCTCACCAACGTTAGGGACTAACACTGAAGCTTTCTTT
>TRBJ2-3|TRBD1|TRBV2
CASSDRGQSTDTQYF
TGTGCCAGCAGTGACAGGGGGCAGAGCACAGATACGCAGTATTTT
>TRBJ1-6|TRBD1|TRBV19
CASSTRGVNSPLHF
TGTGCCAGTAGTACCAGGGGGGTTAATTCACCCCTCCACTTT
>TRBJ2-2|-|TRBV7-6
CASSLVSTSDTGELFF
TGTGCCAGCAGCTTAGTCTCAACCAGTGACACCGGGGAGCTGTTTTTT
>TRBJ2-2|TRBD2|TRBV7-7
CASSLNGRASGELFF
TGTGCCAGCAGCTTAAACGGGAGGGCCTCAGGGGAGCTGTTTTTT
>TRBJ2-7|-|TRBV5-8
CASCGEYEQYF
TGTGCCAGCTGCGGAGAATACGAGCAGTACTTC
>TRBJ1-5|-|TRBV19
CASSIEQRINQPQHF
TGTGCCAGTAGTATCGAACAGAGAATCAATCAGCCCCAGCATTTT
>TRBJ2-1|-|TRBV11-2
CASSPGTSYNEQFF
TGTGCCAGCAGCCCAGGGACTTCGTACAATGAGCAGTTCTTC
>TRBJ2-7|TRBD1|TRBV19
CASRLGQGAYEQYF
TGTGCCAGTAGACTAGGACAGGGGGCCTACGAGCAGTACTTC
>TRBJ2-7|TRBD1|TRBV11-2
CASSFQGAGEQYF
TGTGCCAGCAGCTTTCAGGGGGCAGGCGAGCAGTACTTC
>TRBJ1-1|TRBD1|TRBV11-2
CASSFRPKTGGNTEAFF
TGTGCCAGCAGCTTTCGACCCAAAACAGGGGGGAACACTGAAGCTTTCTTT
>TRBJ2-6|-|TRBV7-3
CASSPQVSGANVLTF
TGTGCCAGCAGCCCACAGGTCTCTGGGGCCAACGTCCTGACTTTC